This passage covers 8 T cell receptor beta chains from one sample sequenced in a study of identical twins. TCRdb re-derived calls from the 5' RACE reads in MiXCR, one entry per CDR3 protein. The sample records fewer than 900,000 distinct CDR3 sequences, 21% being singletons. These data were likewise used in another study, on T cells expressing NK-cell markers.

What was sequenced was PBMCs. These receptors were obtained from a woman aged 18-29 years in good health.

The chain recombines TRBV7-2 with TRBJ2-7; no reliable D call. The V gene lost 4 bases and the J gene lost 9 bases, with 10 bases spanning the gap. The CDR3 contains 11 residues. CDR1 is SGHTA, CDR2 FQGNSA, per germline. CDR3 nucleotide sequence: TGTGCCAGCAGCTCTGTCTATGGGCAGTACTTC. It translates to CASSSVYGQYF.

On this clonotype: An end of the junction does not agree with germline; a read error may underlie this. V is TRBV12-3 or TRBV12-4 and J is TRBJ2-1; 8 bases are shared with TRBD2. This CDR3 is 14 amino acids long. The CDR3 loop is CASSLLSGGPDEVF. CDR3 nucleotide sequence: TGTGCCAGCAGTTTGTTGAGCGGGGGCCCCGACGAGGTCTTC.

CDR3 in amino acids: CASSTSSGGQPQHF. CDR3 bases: TGTGCCAGCAGCACCTCGTCGGGGGGCCAGCCCCAGCATTTT. The V and J genes are TRBV7-2 and TRBJ1-5, with a possible D match to TRBD1 (6 bases). The V gene lost 5 bases and the J gene lost 7 bases, with 15 bases spanning the gap. The CDR3 is 14 amino acids. The germline CDR1 and CDR2 sequences are SGHTA and FQGNSA.

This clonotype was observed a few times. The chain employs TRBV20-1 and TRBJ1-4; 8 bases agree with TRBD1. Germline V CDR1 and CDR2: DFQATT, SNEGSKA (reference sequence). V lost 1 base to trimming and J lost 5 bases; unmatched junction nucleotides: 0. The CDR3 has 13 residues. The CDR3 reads CSARGDRNEKLFF. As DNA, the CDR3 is TGCAGTGCTAGAGGGGACAGGAATGAAAAACTGTTTTTT.

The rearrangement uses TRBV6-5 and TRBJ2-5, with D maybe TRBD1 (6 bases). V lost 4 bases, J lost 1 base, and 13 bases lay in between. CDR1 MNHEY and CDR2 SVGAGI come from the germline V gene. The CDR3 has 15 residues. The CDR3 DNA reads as TGTGCCAGCAGTTCTTCCACGGACAGCCAAGAGACCCAGTACTTC. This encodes CASSSSTDSQETQYF.

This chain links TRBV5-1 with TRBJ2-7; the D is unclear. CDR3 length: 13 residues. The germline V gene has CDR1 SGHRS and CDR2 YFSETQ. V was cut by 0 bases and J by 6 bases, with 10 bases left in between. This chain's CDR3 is CASSLGAAPEQYF. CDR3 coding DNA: TGCGCCAGCAGCTTGGGCGCGGCTCCCGAGCAGTACTTC. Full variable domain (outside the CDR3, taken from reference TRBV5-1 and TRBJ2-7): KAGVTQTPRYLIKTRGQQVTLSCSPISGHRSVSWYQQTPGQGLQFLFEYFSETQRNKGNFPGRFSGRQFSNSRSEMNVSTLELGDSALYLCASSLGAAPEQYFGPGTRLTVT.

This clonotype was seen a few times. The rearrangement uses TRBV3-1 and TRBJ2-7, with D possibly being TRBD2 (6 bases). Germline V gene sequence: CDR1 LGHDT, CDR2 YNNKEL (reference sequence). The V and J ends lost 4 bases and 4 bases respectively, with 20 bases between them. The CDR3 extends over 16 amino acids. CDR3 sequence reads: CASSRAQRAPIYEQYF. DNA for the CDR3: TGTGCCAGCAGCCGAGCCCAGCGGGCACCGATTTACGAGCAGTACTTC.

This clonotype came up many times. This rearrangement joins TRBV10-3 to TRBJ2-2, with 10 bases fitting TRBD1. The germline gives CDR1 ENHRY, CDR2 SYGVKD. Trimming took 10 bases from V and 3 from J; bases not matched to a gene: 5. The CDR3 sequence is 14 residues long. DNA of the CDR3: TGTGCCAGTGGGACAGGGGCGGACACCGGGGAGCTGTTTTTT. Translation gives CASGTGADTGELFF.